The clone carrying this TCR beta chain was recorded at least ten times. The antigen is not known. Uncontrolled infections, other autoimmune diseases, pregnancy or lactation led to exclusion of patients. The TCR beta CDR3 regions underwent amplification using RNA transcripts as the source. With the HTBI primer set, the TCR CDR3 went through a first round of RT-PCR. One entry per CDR3 protein, called by TCRdb with MiXCR from the multiplex PCR reads. The sample consists of roughly 580,000 distinct CDR3 sequences, 11% to 15% of them appearing once. This record belongs to a study of T cells in Graves' hyperthyroidism and ophthalmopathy. Study-wide results and caveats: The blood repertoire included most of the expanded thyroid clonotypes above 0.001.

V shed 0 bases and J shed 10 bases, with 7 bases lying between them. This CDR3 comprises 12 residues. Germline lookup yields CDR1 SGHVS and CDR2 FQNEAQ. The chain carries TRBV7-8 and TRBJ2-1; D uncertain. The receptor was derived from a woman aged 30 to 39 with Graves' hyperthyroidism that later progressed to Graves' ophthalmopathy. Sequenced input: blood. The CDR3 DNA reads as TGTGCCAGCAGCTTAGCCTTTGGGGAGCAGTTCTTC. This gives the protein CASSLAFGEQFF.